The 28 T cell receptor beta chains listed next were all sequenced from one sample in a study of T-cell reconstitution after alpha-beta-depleted transplantation in children. The TCRbeta library was prepared with unique molecular identifiers. TCRdb redid the calling of the PCR reads with MiXCR, one entry per CDR3 protein. Of roughly 180,000 distinct CDR3 sequences in the sample, roughly 15% were seen once. Sequencing was performed on PBMCs from the stem cell graft donor, taken from the stem cell graft. The origin of the receptors is a human donor who donated a stem cell graft to a child with acute lymphoblastic leukemia.

The sample holds many counts of this clonotype. The genes are TRBV25-1 and TRBJ2-3; 7 bases line up with TRBD1. This CDR3 has 16 amino acids. CDR1 is MGHDK and CDR2 is SYGVNS in the germline V gene. The J segment lost 6 bases and the V segment lost 6 bases, leaving 15 bases of the junction unmatched. CDR3 in amino acids: CASRKLEGALWDTQYF. The CDR3, as DNA: TGTGCCAGCAGGAAACTAGAGGGGGCCCTCTGGGATACGCAGTATTTT.

This clonotype has a handful of counts. The chain uses TRBV5-1 and TRBJ2-1; 13 nucleotides line up with TRBD2. The CDR3 is made up of 14 amino acids. Unmatched junction bases numbered 0, after V lost 4 bases and J lost 5 bases. Germline V CDR1 and CDR2: SGHRS, YFSETQ. In DNA form, the CDR3 reads TGCGCCAGCAGCGGGACTAGCGGGAACAATGAGCAGTTCTTC. This encodes CASSGTSGNNEQFF.

About this clonotype itself: This may come from a read error, since a much larger clone is one base off. The J gene is TRBJ2-3, the V gene TRBV29-1; tentative D call: TRBD1 (6 bases). CDR3 length equals 14 residues. V shed 7 bases and J shed 4 bases, with 18 bases lying between them. Per germline, CDR1 SQVTM and CDR2 ANQGSEA. In nucleotides, the CDR3 is TGCAGCGCCTGGGGGCCAGTTCCGCCAGATACGCAGTATTTT. As protein: CSAWGPVPPDTQYF.

There are a few counts of this clonotype. The chain combines TRBV20-1 with TRBJ2-2; TRBD2 matches at 9 bases. Germline lookup yields CDR1 DFQATT and CDR2 SNEGSKA (reference sequence). With 6 bases clipped from V and 3 bases from J, the junction kept 14 bases outside the gene matches. The CDR3 is made up of 17 amino acids. The CDR3 sequence: CSAPRGIAGEDTGELFF. CDR3 nucleotide sequence: TGCAGTGCCCCAAGGGGAATAGCGGGAGAAGACACCGGGGAGCTGTTTTTT.

This clonotype was found a few times. This chain joins TRBV25-1 and TRBJ2-7; TRBD2 matches 11 bases. This CDR3 has 17 residues. The junction had 11 bases not matched to a gene; V was cut back by 5 bases and J by 2 bases. Germline CDR1 is MGHDK and CDR2 is SYGVNS. For the CDR3, the DNA is TGTGCCAGCAGTTCCATCCACACTAGCGGGAGCCCCTACGAGCAGTACTTC. Amino acid sequence: CASSSIHTSGSPYEQYF.

The chain recombines TRBV25-1 with TRBJ2-7, with 13 positions matching TRBD2. V dropped 3 bases and J dropped 5; count of bases not matched to a gene: 22. This CDR3 region has 21 residues. Germline CDR1 and CDR2: MGHDK and SYGVNS. The chain's CDR3 is CASSDPLPKGLAGVGVDEQYF. CDR3 coding DNA: TGTGCCAGCAGTGATCCGTTACCGAAAGGACTAGCGGGAGTCGGGGTGGACGAGCAGTACTTC.

The V gene is TRBV11-1, the J gene TRBJ2-1; the match to TRBD1 covers 7 bases. The CDR3 loop spans 13 amino acids. The germline V gene encodes CDR1 SGHAT and CDR2 FQDESV (reference sequence). The CDR3 DNA sequence: TGTGCAACGACAGGGCTCTCCTACAATGAGCAGTTCTTC. It is translated as CATTGLSYNEQFF.

The chain has TRBV5-1 and TRBJ2-3; D not certain. Germline values: CDR1 SGHRS, CDR2 YFSETQ. There are 15 residues in the CDR3. Trimming removed 0 bases from V and 5 bases from J, with 13 bases in between. DNA for the CDR3: TGCGCCAGCAGCTTGGCTGGTGAGCCCGGAGATACGCAGTATTTT. Translation gives CASSLAGEPGDTQYF.

This clonotype occurred many times. The chain combines TRBV24-1 with TRBJ2-7, with 10 bases aligning to TRBD1. Per the germline V gene, CDR1 is KGHDR and CDR2 is SFDVKD. The CDR3 runs to 16 residues. Losses at the gene ends were 2 bases for V and 2 bases for J; bases not matched to a gene: 5. The CDR3 DNA reads as TGTGCCACCAGTGATTCTCGGACAGGGGGAGCCTACGAGCAGTACTTC. Translating gives CATSDSRTGGAYEQYF.

This clonotype has a handful of counts. This rearrangement joins TRBV5-1 to TRBJ1-2; TRBD1 matches at 10 bases. The CDR3 runs 15 residues. Per the germline V gene, CDR1 is SGHRS and CDR2 is YFSETQ. The V and J ends lost 4 bases and 7 bases, in that order; junction bases with no gene match: 10. The CDR3 DNA follows: TGCGCCAGCAGCCAGGGGACAGGGGTGCGAGCTGGCTACACCTTC. Its protein product is CASSQGTGVRAGYTF.

This clonotype has a count of ten or more. The chain employs TRBV5-1 and TRBJ2-7; D might be TRBD1 (5 bases). V lost 4 bases and J 5 bases, leaving 22 bases between the germline ends. CDR3 length: 16 residues. Germline CDR1 is SGHRS and CDR2 is YFSETQ. As DNA, the CDR3 is TGCGCCAGCAGCACCACCCTAACAGGAACCCCGAACGAGCAGTACTTC. This translates into CASSTTLTGTPNEQYF. Combining the CDR3 with reference TRBV5-1 and TRBJ2-7 gives the whole variable domain KAGVTQTPRYLIKTRGQQVTLSCSPISGHRSVSWYQQTPGQGLQFLFEYFSETQRNKGNFPGRFSGRQFSNSRSEMNVSTLELGDSALYLCASSTTLTGTPNEQYFGPGTRLTVT.

There are many counts of this clonotype. The rearrangement uses TRBV11-2 and TRBJ2-5; D uncertain. CDR3 length equals 11 residues. With 5 bases removed from V and 6 bases from J, the gap between germline ends came to 7 bases. The germline V gene encodes CDR1 SGHAT and CDR2 FQNNGV. CDR3 residues: CASSPDKTQYF. Written as DNA, the CDR3 is TGTGCCAGCAGCCCCGATAAGACCCAGTACTTC.

This clonotype was observed many times. This chain uses TRBV5-5 with TRBJ2-2, with D unclear. Germline values: CDR1 SGHKS, CDR2 YYEKEE (reference sequence). This CDR3 is built from 14 residues. Trimming stripped 0 bases from V and 7 bases from J, with 10 bases between. CDR3 DNA sequence: TGTGCCAGCAGCTTGGTTGTCGCGTTCGGGGAGCTGTTTTTT. It yields the protein CASSLVVAFGELFF. The whole variable domain, filled in from reference TRBV5-5 and TRBJ2-2, reads DAGVTQSPTHLIKTRGQQVTLRCSPISGHKSVSWYQQVLGQGPQFIFQYYEKEERGRGNFPDRFSARQFPNYSSELNVNALLLGDSALYLCASSLVVAFGELFFGEGSRLTVL.

There are many counts of this clonotype. This sequence joins TRBV7-8 and TRBJ2-3; D perhaps matches TRBD2 (6 bases). Germline lookup yields CDR1 SGHVS and CDR2 FQNEAQ. The CDR3 spans 19 residues. The V end was cut by 11 bases, the J end by 4 bases, with 34 bases between. The DNA for the CDR3 is TGTGCCTCCGCACCTCACCCACCGGGGGTGAAGAGGGGCCCAGATACGCAGTATTTT. It specifies CASAPHPPGVKRGPDTQYF.

The chain employs TRBV30 and TRBJ2-4; 7 bases map to TRBD1. Trimming cost V 2 bases and J 4 bases; bases outside gene matches: 8. The V gene's germline CDR1 is GTSNPN and CDR2 SVGIG (reference sequence). This CDR3 is built from 15 residues. CDR3 residues: CAWSWTGPSKNIQYF. The CDR3 nucleotides are TGTGCCTGGAGTTGGACAGGTCCCTCAAAAAACATTCAGTACTTC.

The rearrangement links TRBV20-1 to TRBJ1-5, with 7 bases fitting TRBD1. V gave up 5 bases and J gave up 0 bases; unmatched junction bases: 10. Germline V gene data show CDR1 as DFQATT and CDR2 as SNEGSKA (reference sequence). The CDR3 has 16 residues. In DNA, the CDR3 is TGCAGTGCTCGGGGAGGGGGCACCAATAGCAATCAGCCCCAGCATTTT. Translation gives CSARGGGTNSNQPQHF.

The sample holds many counts of this clonotype. The chain carries TRBV19 and TRBJ2-5; a possible D gene is TRBD2 (6 bases). Germline CDR1 reads LNHDA; CDR2 reads SQIVND (reference sequence). This CDR3 has 15 residues. V was shortened by 8 bases and J by 0 bases, with 16 bases between the two germline ends. For the CDR3, the DNA is TGTGCCAGTCAACGGGAGCCCTCCAACCAAGAGACCCAGTACTTC. Encoded protein: CASQREPSNQETQYF.

This clonotype was detected many times. The rearrangement links TRBV29-1 to TRBJ2-7, with TRBD2 identical over 8 bases. The CDR3 spans 14 residues. Germline V CDR1 and CDR2: SQVTM, ANQGSEA. V dropped 5 bases and J dropped 0; count of bases not matched to a gene: 6. CDR3 sequence (DNA): TGCAGCGTTCATAGCGGGGCCAGCTCCTACGAGCAGTACTTC. Its translation: CSVHSGASSYEQYF.

This clonotype was seen repeatedly, ten times or more. The chain is built from TRBV29-1 and TRBJ2-7, with a weak D call TRBD2 (6 bases). CDR1 SQVTM and CDR2 ANQGSEA come from the germline V gene. Deletions cut 6 bases from V and 4 bases from J, with 16 bases between. The CDR3 runs to 13 residues. For the CDR3, the DNA is TGCAGCGTCACGGCCGGGAGTAATTACGAGCAGTACTTC. This encodes CSVTAGSNYEQYF.

J is TRBJ2-6 and V is TRBV29-1; D may be TRBD1 or TRBD2 (6 bases each). There are 16 residues in the CDR3. Germline V lookup: CDR1 SQVTM, CDR2 ANQGSEA. Trimming cost V 1 base and J 2 bases, with 12 bases left between them. The CDR3 is CSVEVVGGPGANVLTF. CDR3 DNA: TGCAGCGTTGAAGTGGTGGGGGGCCCTGGGGCCAACGTCCTGACTTTC.

Note on this clonotype: A much larger clone differs from this one at a single base, so this may be a read error. This chain uses TRBV30 with TRBJ1-3; no firm D call. The CDR3 is made up of 15 amino acids. Germline V lookup: CDR1 GTSNPN, CDR2 SVGIG (reference sequence). As DNA, the CDR3 is TGTGCCTGGTCCTTGCAGACCAGCTCTGGAACCACCATATATTTT. As protein: CAWSLQTSSGTTIYF.

The rearrangement joins TRBV12-3 or TRBV12-4 to TRBJ2-1; 9 nucleotides line up with TRBD2. The CDR3 runs to 20 residues. V shed 5 bases and J 3 bases; nucleotides not matched to a gene: 20. The DNA of the CDR3 is TGTGCCAGCAGTCCCCGGGACAAAACCTTTAGCGGGAGTCTCTACAATGAGCAGTTCTTC. Its protein product is CASSPRDKTFSGSLYNEQFF.

In regard to this clonotype: One base away lies a much larger clone, so this may be a sequencing read error. J is TRBJ1-5 and V is TRBV12-3 or TRBV12-4, with unresolved D. The CDR3 totals 17 residues. The V and J ends lost 5 bases and 4 bases respectively, with 21 bases between them. The CDR3 sequence: CASSVPFGIGKNQPQHF. The DNA of the CDR3 is TGTGCCAGCAGTGTTCCCTTCGGGATAGGGAAGAATCAGCCCCAGCATTTT.

This clonotype was seen ten or more times. This rearrangement joins TRBV5-1 to TRBJ1-5, with D unclear. The CDR3 is 15 residues long. Germline-derived CDR1 and CDR2 are SGHRS and YFSETQ. V lost 4 bases and J lost 3, with 14 bases in between. CDR3 region: CASSHQTDNNQPQHF. CDR3 nucleotide sequence: TGCGCCAGCAGCCACCAGACCGACAACAATCAGCCCCAGCATTTT.

This clonotype was seen ten or more times. The V and J genes are TRBV12-3 or TRBV12-4 and TRBJ1-2; no definite D call. The V end lost 10 bases, the J end lost 4 bases, and 10 bases lay between the germline ends. This CDR3 is 11 amino acids long. The CDR3 region is CAIRDFYGYTF. As DNA, the CDR3 is TGTGCCATCAGAGACTTCTATGGCTACACCTTC.

The sample holds many counts of this clonotype. The gene calls are TRBV5-1 and TRBJ1-4; TRBD1 agrees at 8 bases. CDR1 is SGHRS, CDR2 YFSETQ, per germline. This CDR3 spans 16 amino acids. Unmatched junction bases numbered 10, after V lost 5 bases and J lost 4 bases. CDR3 sequence (DNA): TGCGCCAGCAGTTATGGCAGGGGGCATATTAATGAAAAACTGTTTTTT. Amino acid sequence: CASSYGRGHINEKLFF. The full variable domain, its missing parts supplied by reference TRBV5-1 and TRBJ1-4, is KAGVTQTPRYLIKTRGQQVTLSCSPISGHRSVSWYQQTPGQGLQFLFEYFSETQRNKGNFPGRFSGRQFSNSRSEMNVSTLELGDSALYLCASSYGRGHINEKLFFGSGTQLSVL.

This clonotype appeared many times. The chain joins TRBV29-1 to TRBJ1-1; D ambiguous. The length of the CDR3 is 11 residues. Deletions cut 4 bases from V and 6 bases from J, with 9 bases between. Germline lookup yields CDR1 SQVTM and CDR2 ANQGSEA. This chain's CDR3 is CSVGEGSEAFF. CDR3 nucleotide sequence: TGCAGCGTTGGTGAGGGCTCTGAAGCTTTCTTT.

This clonotype was observed many times. The chain joins TRBV11-3 to TRBJ1-2, with a possible D match to TRBD1 (6 bases). V lost 5 bases to trimming and J lost 6 bases, with 13 bases between them. The CDR3 is 13 amino acids. Germline CDR1 SGHNT, CDR2 YENEEA. The CDR3 spells CASSGGRGHGYTF. The DNA for the CDR3 is TGTGCCAGCAGCGGAGGCAGGGGCCATGGCTACACCTTC.